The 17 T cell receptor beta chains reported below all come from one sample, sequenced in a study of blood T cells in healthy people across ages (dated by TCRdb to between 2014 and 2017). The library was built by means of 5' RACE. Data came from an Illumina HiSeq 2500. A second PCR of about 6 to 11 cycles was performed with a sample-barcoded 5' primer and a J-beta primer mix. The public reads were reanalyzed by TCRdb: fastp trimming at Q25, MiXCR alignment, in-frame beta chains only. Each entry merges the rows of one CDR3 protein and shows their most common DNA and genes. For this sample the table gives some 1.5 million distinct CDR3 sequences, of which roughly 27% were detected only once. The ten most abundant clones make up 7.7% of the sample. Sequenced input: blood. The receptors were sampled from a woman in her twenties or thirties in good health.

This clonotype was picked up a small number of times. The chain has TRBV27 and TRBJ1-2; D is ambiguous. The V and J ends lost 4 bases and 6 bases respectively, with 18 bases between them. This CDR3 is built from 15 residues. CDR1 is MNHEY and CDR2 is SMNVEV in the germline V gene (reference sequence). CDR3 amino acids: CASSSPTTGVNGYTF. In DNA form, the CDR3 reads TGTGCCAGCAGTTCCCCAACAACGGGCGTCAATGGCTACACCTTC.

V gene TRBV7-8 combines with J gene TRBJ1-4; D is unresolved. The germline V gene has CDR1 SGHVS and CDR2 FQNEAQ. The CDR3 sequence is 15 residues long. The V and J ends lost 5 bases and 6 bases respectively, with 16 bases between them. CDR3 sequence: CASSRTELLHEKLFF. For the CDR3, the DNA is TGTGCCAGCAGCCGAACAGAGCTCTTACATGAAAAACTGTTTTTT.

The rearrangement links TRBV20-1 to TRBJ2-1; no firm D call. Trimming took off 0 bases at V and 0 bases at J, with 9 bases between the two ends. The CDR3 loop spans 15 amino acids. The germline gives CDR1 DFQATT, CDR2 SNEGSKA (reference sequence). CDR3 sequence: CSARETRSSYNEQFF. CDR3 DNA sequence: TGCAGTGCTAGAGAGACACGGAGCTCCTACAATGAGCAGTTCTTC.

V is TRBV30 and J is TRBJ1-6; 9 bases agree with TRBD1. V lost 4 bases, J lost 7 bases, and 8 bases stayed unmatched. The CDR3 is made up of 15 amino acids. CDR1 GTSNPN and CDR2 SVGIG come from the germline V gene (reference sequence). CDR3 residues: CAWNQGGQGNSPLHF. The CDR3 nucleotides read TGTGCCTGGAACCAGGGTGGACAGGGGAATTCACCCCTCCACTTT.

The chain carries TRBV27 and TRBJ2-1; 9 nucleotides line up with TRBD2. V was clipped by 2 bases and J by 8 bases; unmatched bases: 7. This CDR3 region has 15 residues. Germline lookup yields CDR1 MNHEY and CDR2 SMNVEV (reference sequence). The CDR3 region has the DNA TGTGCCAGCAGTTTAGGTGCGGGGGGGCTCGATGAGCAGTTCTTC. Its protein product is CASSLGAGGLDEQFF.

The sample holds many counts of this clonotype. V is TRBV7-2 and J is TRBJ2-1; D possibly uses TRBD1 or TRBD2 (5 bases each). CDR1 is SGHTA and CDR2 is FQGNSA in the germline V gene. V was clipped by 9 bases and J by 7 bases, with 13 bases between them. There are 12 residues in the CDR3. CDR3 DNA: TGTGCCAGTCGTGGGGGAAGTAATGAGCAGTTCTTC. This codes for CASRGGSNEQFF.

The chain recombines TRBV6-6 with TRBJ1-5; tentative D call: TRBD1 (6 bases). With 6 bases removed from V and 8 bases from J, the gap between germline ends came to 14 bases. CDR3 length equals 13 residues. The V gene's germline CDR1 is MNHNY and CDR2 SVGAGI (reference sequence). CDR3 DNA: TGTGCCAGCAGCCGGAGGGGGGTTGAGCCCCAGCATTTT. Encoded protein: CASSRRGVEPQHF.

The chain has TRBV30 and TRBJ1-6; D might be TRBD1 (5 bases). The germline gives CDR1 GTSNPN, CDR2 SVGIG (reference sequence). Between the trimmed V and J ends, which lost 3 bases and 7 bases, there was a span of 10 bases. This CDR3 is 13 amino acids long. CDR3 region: CAWSGTANSPLHF. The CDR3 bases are TGTGCCTGGAGCGGGACGGCGAATTCACCCCTCCACTTT. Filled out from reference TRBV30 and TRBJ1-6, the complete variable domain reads SQTIHQWPATLVQPVGSPLSLECTVEGTSNPNLYWYRQAAGRGLQLLFYSVGIGQISSEVPQNLSASRPQDRQFILSSKKLLLSDSGFYLCAWSGTANSPLHFGNGTRLTVT.

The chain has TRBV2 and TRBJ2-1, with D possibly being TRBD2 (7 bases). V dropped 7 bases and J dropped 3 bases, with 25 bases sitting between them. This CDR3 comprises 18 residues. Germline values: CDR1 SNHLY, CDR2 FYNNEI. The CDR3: CASTDAVGGGLFYNEQFF. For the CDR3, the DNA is TGTGCCAGCACGGATGCTGTTGGCGGGGGCCTATTCTACAATGAGCAGTTCTTC.

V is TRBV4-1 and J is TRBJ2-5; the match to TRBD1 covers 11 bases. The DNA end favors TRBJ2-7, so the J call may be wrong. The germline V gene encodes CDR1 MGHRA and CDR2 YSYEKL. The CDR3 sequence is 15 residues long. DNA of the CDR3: TGCGCCAGCAGCCAACACGGACAGGGGGCCAACGAGCAGTACTTC. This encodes CASSQHGQGANEQYF.

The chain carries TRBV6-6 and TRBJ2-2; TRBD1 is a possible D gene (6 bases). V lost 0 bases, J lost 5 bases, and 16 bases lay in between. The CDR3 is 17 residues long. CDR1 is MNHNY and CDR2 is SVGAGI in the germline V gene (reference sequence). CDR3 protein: CASSYSRAGTRTGELFF. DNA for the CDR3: TGTGCCAGCAGTTACTCGAGGGCAGGGACAAGAACCGGGGAGCTGTTTTTT.

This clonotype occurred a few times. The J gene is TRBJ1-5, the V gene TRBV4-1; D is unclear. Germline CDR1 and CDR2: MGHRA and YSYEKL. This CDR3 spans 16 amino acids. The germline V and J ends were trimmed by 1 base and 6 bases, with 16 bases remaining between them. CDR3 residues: CASSQVLAGYRQPQHF. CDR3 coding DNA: TGCGCCAGCAGCCAAGTTCTTGCGGGTTACCGTCAGCCCCAGCATTTT.

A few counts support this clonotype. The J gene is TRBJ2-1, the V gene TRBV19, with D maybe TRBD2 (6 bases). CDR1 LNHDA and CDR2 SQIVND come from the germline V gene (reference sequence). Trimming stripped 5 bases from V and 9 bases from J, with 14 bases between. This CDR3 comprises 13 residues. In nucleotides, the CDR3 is TGTGCCAGTAGTCCGACGGGGGTGACTGAGCAGTTCTTC. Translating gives CASSPTGVTEQFF.

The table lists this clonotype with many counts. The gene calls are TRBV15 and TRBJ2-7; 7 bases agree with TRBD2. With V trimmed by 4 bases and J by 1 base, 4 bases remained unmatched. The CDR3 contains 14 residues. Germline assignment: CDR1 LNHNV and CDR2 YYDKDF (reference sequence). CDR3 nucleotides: TGTGCCACCAGCACCCCGGGGGGATCCTACGAGCAGTACTTC. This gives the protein CATSTPGGSYEQYF.

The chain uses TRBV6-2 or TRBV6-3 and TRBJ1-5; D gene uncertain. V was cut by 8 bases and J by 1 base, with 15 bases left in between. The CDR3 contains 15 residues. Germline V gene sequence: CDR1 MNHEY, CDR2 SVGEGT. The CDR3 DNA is TGTGCCAGCCTATCAATCTGGGAGAGCAATCAGCCCCAGCATTTT. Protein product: CASLSIWESNQPQHF.

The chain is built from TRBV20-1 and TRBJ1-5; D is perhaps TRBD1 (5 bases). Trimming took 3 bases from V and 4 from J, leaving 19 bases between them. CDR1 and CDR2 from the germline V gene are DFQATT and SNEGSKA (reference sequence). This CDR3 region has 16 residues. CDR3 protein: CSASGAELGANQPQHF. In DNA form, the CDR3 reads TGCAGTGCTAGCGGGGCGGAGCTCGGGGCTAATCAGCCCCAGCATTTT.

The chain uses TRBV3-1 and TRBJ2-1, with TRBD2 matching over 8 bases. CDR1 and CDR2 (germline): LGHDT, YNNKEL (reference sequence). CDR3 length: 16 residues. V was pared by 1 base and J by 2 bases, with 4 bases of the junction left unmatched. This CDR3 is CASSQGFGGAYNEQFF. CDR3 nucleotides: TGTGCCAGCAGCCAAGGGTTCGGGGGGGCCTACAATGAGCAGTTCTTC.